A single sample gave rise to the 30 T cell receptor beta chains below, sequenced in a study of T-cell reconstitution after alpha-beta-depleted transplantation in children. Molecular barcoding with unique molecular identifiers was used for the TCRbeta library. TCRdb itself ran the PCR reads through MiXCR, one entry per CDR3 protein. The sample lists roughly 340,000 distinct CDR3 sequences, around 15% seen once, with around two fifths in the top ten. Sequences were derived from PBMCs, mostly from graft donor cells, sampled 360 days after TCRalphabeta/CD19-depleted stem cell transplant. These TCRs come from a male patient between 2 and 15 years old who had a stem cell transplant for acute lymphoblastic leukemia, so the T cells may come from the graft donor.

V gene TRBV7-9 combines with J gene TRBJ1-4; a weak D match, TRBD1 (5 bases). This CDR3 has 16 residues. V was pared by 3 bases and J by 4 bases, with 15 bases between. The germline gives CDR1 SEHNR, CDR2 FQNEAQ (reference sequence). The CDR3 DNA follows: TGTGCCAGCAGCTTGGGGCCAGGGATCGTTAATGAAAAACTGTTTTTT. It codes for CASSLGPGIVNEKLFF.

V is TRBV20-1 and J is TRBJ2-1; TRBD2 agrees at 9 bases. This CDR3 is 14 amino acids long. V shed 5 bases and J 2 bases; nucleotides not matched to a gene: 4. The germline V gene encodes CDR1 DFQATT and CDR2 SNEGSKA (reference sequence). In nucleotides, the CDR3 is TGCAGTGCTGATTCTAGCGGGACCTACAATGAGCAGTTCTTC. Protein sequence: CSADSSGTYNEQFF.

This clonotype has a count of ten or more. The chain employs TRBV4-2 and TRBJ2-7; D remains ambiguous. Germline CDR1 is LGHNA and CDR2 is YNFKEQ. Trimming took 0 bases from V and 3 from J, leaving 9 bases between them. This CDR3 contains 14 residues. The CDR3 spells CASSQEWGDYEQYF. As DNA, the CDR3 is TGTGCCAGCAGCCAAGAGTGGGGTGACTACGAGCAGTACTTC.

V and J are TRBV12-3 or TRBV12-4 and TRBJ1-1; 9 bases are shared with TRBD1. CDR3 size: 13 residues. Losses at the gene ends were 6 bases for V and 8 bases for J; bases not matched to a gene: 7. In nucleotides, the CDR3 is TGTGCCAGCAGCCCCTGGGGACAGGGAGAAGCTTTCTTT. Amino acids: CASSPWGQGEAFF.

The CDR3 reads CASRRVSGMSTDTQYF. In nucleotides, the CDR3 is TGTGCCAGTAGGAGGGTTAGCGGGATGAGCACAGATACGCAGTATTTT. The V and J genes are TRBV19 and TRBJ2-3; 8 nucleotides line up with TRBD2. Germline V CDR1 and CDR2: LNHDA, SQIVND (reference sequence). This CDR3 region has 16 residues. J lost 0 bases, V lost 6 bases, and 8 bases had no gene match.

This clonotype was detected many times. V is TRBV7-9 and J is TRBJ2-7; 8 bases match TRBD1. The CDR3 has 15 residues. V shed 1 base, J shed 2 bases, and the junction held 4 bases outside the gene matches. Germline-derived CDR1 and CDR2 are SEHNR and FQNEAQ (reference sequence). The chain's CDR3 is CASSLVPTGAYEQYF. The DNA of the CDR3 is TGTGCCAGCAGCTTAGTCCCGACAGGGGCCTACGAGCAGTACTTC.

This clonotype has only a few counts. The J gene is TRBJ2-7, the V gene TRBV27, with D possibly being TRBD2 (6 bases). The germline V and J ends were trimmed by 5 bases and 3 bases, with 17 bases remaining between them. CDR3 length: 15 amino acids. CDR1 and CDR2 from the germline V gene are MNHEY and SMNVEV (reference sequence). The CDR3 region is CASSQTRFRGYEQYF. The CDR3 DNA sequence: TGTGCCAGCAGTCAGACTAGGTTCCGGGGCTACGAGCAGTACTTC.

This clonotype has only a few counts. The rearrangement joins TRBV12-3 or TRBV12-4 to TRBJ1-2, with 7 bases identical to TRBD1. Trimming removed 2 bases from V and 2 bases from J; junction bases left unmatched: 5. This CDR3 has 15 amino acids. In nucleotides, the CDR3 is TGTGCCAGCAGTTTACGAGGGGGCGTAAACTATGGCTACACCTTC. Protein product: CASSLRGGVNYGYTF.

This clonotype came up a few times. The CDR3 loop is CSALIPYSYEQYF. The CDR3 coding sequence is TGCAGTGCTTTGATACCCTACTCCTACGAGCAGTACTTC. The V and J genes are TRBV20-1 and TRBJ2-7; D is ambiguous. The CDR3 loop spans 13 amino acids. Looked up from germline, CDR1 is DFQATT and CDR2 is SNEGSKA (reference sequence). V was shortened by 5 bases and J by 0 bases, with 11 bases between the two germline ends.

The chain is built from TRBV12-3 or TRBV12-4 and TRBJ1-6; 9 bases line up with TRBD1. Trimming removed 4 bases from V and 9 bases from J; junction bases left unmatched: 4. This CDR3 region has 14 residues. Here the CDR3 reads CASSWGTGSSPLHF. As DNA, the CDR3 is TGTGCCAGCAGTTGGGGGACAGGGTCTTCACCCCTCCACTTT.

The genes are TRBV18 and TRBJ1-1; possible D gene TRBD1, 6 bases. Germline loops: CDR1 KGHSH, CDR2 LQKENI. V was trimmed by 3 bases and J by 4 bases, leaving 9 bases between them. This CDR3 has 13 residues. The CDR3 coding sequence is TGTGCCAGCTCACCCCACAGGGCCACTGAAGCTTTCTTT. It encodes CASSPHRATEAFF.

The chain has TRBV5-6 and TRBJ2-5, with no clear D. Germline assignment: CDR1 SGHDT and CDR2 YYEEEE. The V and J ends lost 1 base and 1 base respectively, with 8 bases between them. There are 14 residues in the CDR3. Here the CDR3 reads CASSLMGSQETQYF. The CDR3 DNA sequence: TGTGCCAGCAGCTTGATGGGCAGCCAAGAGACCCAGTACTTC.

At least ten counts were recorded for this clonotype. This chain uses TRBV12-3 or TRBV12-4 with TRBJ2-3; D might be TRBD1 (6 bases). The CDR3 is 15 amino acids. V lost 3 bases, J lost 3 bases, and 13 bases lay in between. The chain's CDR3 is CASSLGAQGTDTQYF. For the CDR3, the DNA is TGTGCCAGCAGTTTGGGGGCGCAGGGGACAGATACGCAGTATTTT.

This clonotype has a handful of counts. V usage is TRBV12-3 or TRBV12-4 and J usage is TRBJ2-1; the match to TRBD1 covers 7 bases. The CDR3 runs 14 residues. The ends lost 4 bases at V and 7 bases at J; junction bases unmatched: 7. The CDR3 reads CASSWPQGLNEQFF. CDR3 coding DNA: TGTGCCAGCAGTTGGCCACAGGGGTTGAATGAGCAGTTCTTC.

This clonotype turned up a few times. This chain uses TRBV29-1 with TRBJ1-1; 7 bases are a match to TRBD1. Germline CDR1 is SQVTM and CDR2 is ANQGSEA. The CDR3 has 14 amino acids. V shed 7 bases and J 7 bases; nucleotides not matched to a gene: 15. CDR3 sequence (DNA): TGCAGCGCCTGGTTCCCCGACAGGGTTATTGAAGCTTTCTTT. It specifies CSAWFPDRVIEAFF.

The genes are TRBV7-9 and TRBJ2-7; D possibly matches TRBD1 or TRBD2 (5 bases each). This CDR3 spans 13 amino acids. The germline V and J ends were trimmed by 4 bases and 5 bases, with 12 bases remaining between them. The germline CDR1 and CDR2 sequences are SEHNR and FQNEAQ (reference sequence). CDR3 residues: CASSWAGRDEQYF. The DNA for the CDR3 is TGTGCCAGCAGCTGGGCAGGGAGAGACGAGCAGTACTTC.

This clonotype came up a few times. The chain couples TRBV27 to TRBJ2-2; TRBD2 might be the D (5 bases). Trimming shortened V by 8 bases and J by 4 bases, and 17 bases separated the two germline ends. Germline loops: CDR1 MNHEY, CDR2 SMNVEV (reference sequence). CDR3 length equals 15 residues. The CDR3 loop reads CASRIAIWGTGELFF. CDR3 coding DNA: TGTGCCAGCCGAATAGCGATTTGGGGCACCGGGGAGCTGTTTTTT.

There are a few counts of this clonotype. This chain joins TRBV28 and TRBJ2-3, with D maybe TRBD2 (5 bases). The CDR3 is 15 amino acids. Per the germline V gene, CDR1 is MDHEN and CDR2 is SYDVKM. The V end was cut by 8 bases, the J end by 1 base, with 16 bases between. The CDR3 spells CASEGLASRTDTQYF. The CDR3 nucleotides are TGTGCCAGCGAAGGGTTAGCGAGTCGCACAGATACGCAGTATTTT.

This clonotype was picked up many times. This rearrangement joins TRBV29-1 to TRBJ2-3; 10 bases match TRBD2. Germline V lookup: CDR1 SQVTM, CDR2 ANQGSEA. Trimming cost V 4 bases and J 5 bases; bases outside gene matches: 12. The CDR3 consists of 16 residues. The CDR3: CSVAGHLAGEGDTQYF. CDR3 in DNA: TGCAGCGTTGCGGGCCATCTAGCGGGAGAGGGAGATACGCAGTATTTT.

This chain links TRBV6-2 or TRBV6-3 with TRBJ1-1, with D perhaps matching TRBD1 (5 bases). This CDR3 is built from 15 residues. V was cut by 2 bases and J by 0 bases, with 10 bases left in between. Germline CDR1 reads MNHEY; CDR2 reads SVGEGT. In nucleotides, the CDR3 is TGTGCCAGCAGTTACACTCAGGGTATGAACACTGAAGCTTTCTTT. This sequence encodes CASSYTQGMNTEAFF.

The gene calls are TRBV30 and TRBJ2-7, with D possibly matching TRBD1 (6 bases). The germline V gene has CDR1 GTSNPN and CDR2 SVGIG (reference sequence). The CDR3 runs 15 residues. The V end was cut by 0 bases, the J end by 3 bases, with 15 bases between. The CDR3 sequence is CAWSVSSGANYEQYF. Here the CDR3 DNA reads TGTGCCTGGAGTGTATCGTCAGGGGCGAACTACGAGCAGTACTTC.

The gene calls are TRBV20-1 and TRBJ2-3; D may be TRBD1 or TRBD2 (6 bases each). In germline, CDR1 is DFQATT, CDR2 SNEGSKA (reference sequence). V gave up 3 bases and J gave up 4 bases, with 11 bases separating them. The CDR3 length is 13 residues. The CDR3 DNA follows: TGCAGTGCTAGCCTGGGGGGCCCAGATACGCAGTATTTT. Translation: CSASLGGPDTQYF.

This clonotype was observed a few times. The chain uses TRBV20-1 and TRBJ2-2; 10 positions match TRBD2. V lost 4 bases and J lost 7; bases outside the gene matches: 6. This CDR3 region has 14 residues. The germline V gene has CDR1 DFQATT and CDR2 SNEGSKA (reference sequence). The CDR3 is CSAILAGAGGELFF. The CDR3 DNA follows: TGCAGTGCTATTCTAGCGGGAGCGGGCGGGGAGCTGTTTTTT.

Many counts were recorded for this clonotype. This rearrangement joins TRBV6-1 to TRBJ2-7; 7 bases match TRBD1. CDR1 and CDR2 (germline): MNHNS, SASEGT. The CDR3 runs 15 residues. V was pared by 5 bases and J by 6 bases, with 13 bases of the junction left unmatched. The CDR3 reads CASSPRGKLDSEQYF. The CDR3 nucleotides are TGTGCCAGCAGTCCCAGGGGGAAACTCGATTCCGAGCAGTACTTC.

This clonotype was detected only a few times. CDR3 in amino acids: CASSLPVGGTDEQYF. The CDR3 DNA reads as TGTGCCAGCAGTTTACCCGTGGGGGGTACGGACGAGCAGTACTTC. V usage is TRBV28 and J usage is TRBJ2-7; D might be TRBD2 (6 bases). The CDR3 is 15 residues long. V dropped 2 bases and J dropped 5 bases, with 16 bases sitting between them. Germline V gene sequence: CDR1 MDHEN, CDR2 SYDVKM.

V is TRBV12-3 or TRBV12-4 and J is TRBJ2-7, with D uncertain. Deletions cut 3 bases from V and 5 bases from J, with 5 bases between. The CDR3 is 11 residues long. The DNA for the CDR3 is TGTGCCAGCAGTTTTTCCCACGAGCAGTACTTC. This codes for CASSFSHEQYF.

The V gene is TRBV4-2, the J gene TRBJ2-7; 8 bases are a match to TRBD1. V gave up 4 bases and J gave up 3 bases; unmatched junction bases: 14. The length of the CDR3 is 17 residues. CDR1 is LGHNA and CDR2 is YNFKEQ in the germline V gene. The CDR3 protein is CASSRGQGRTERYEQYF. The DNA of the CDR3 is TGTGCCAGCAGCCGAGGACAGGGCCGTACGGAACGCTACGAGCAGTACTTC.

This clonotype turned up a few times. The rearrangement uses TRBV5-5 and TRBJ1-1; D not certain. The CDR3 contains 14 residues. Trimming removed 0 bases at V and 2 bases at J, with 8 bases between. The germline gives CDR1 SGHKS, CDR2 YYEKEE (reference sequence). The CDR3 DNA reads TGTGCCAGCAGCTTGGAGCCGGGAAACACTGAAGCTTTCTTT. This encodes CASSLEPGNTEAFF.

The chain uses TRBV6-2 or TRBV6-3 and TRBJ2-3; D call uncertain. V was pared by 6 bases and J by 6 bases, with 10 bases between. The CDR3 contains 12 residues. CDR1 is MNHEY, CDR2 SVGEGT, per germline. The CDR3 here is CASSHPEDTQYF. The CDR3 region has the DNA TGTGCCAGCAGCCACCCTGAGGATACGCAGTATTTT.

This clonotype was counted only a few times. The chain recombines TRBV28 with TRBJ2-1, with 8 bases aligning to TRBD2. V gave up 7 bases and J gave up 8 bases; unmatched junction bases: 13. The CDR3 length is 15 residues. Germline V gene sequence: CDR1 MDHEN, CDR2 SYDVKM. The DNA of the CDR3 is TGTGCCAGCACCTCGGGAGCGGGAGTCATCGATGAGCAGTTCTTC. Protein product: CASTSGAGVIDEQFF.